The 7 T cell receptor beta chains reported below all come from one sample, sequenced in a study of cytomegalovirus exposure and HLA in healthy donors. Using immunoSEQ multiplex PCR, the repertoire was profiled, and TCRdb retains in-frame clones only, with some absent. Among about 110,000 clones listed, approximately 86% were seen once. The source material was PBMCs. These receptors came from a woman aged 18-29 years in good health and CMV-seronegative.

The chain carries TRBV9 and TRBJ2-7; 8 bases map to TRBD1. V lost 3 bases to trimming and J lost 5 bases; unmatched junction nucleotides: 10. The CDR3 has 15 amino acids. Germline values: CDR1 SGDLS, CDR2 YYNGEE. The CDR3 DNA follows: TGTGCCAGCAGCGCTACAGGGGGTAGGGTAAACGAGCAGTACTTC. This translates into CASSATGGRVNEQYF.

This sequence joins TRBV7-3 and TRBJ1-2; TRBD1 might be the D (5 bases). The germline V gene has CDR1 SGHTA and CDR2 FQGTGA. The CDR3 consists of 15 residues. V was trimmed by 5 bases and J by 0 bases, leaving 13 bases between them. DNA of the CDR3: TGTGCCAGCAGCCCCCAAGGGACTACTAACTATGGCTACACCTTC. It translates to CASSPQGTTNYGYTF. Supplemented by reference TRBV7-3 and TRBJ1-2, the full variable domain reads GAGVSQTPSNKVTEKGKYVELRCDPISGHTALYWYRQSLGQGPEFLIYFQGTGAADDSGLPNDRFFAVRPEGSVSTLKIQRTERGDSAVYLCASSPQGTTNYGYTFGSGTRLTVV.

The genes are TRBV5-1 and TRBJ1-1; TRBD1 is a possible D gene (5 bases). This CDR3 region has 13 residues. Germline lookup yields CDR1 SGHRS and CDR2 YFSETQ. V lost 3 bases, J lost 5 bases, and 11 bases lay in between. The DNA of the CDR3 is TGCGCCAGCAGCTCATACCAGGGTACTGAAGCTTTCTTT. It yields the protein CASSSYQGTEAFF.

The V call is TRBV5-1, the J call TRBJ1-4, with 8 bases identical to TRBD1. Losses at the gene ends were 4 bases for V and 8 bases for J; bases not matched to a gene: 7. The length of the CDR3 is 14 residues. Germline CDR1 SGHRS, CDR2 YFSETQ. The CDR3 reads CASSIGQGGEKLFF. CDR3 DNA: TGCGCCAGCAGCATCGGACAGGGTGGAGAAAAACTGTTTTTT.

The chain carries TRBV27 and TRBJ1-4; D not resolved. Germline CDR1 and CDR2: MNHEY and SMNVEV (reference sequence). This CDR3 has 14 residues. Trimming stripped 5 bases from V and 1 base from J, with 8 bases between. CDR3 sequence: CASSRLRTNEKLFF. The CDR3 DNA reads as TGTGCCAGCAGTCGCTTGAGAACTAATGAAAAACTGTTTTTT.

In its sample, this clone was seen a few times. The chain couples TRBV19 to TRBJ2-7; 8 bases are a match to TRBD1. The V segment lost 6 bases and the J segment 3 bases; nucleotides outside the gene matches: 1. Germline V gene lookup returns CDR1 LNHDA and CDR2 SQIVND (reference sequence). The CDR3 consists of 12 residues. The chain's CDR3 is CASSGQGYEQYF. The CDR3 bases are TGTGCCAGTAGCGGACAGGGCTACGAGCAGTACTTC. Combining the CDR3 with reference TRBV19 and TRBJ2-7 gives the whole variable domain DGGITQSPKYLFRKEGQNVTLSCEQNLNHDAMYWYRQDPGQGLRLIYYSQIVNDFQKGDIAEGYSVSREKKESFPLTVTSAQKNPTAFYLCASSGQGYEQYFGPGTRLTVT.

This chain joins TRBV27 and TRBJ2-7; 7 nucleotides match TRBD1. Germline trimming cut 6 bases from V and 2 bases from J; bases unmatched to any gene: 10. Germline CDR1 reads MNHEY; CDR2 reads SMNVEV (reference sequence). The CDR3 sequence is 15 residues long. The CDR3 loop is CASRYRDRHTYEQYF. In DNA, the CDR3 is TGTGCCAGCAGGTACCGGGACAGACACACCTACGAGCAGTACTTC.